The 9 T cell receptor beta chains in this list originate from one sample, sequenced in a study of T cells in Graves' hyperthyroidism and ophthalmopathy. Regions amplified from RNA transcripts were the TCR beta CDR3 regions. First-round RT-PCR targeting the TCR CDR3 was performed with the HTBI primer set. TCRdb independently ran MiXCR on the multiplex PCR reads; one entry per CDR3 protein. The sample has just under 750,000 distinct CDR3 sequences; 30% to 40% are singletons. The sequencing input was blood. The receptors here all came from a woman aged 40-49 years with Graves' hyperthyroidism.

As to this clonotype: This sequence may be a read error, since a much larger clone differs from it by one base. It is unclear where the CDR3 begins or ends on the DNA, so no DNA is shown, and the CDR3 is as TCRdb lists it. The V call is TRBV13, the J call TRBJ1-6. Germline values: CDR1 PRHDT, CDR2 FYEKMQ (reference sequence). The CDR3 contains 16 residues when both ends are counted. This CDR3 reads CASRMGVVGEGSPFHF.

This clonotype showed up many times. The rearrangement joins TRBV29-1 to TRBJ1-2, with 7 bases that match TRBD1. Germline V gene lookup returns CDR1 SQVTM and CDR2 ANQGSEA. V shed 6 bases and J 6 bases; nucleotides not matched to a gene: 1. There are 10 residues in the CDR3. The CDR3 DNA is TGCAGCGTGGACAGGAATGGCTACACCTTC. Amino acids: CSVDRNGYTF.

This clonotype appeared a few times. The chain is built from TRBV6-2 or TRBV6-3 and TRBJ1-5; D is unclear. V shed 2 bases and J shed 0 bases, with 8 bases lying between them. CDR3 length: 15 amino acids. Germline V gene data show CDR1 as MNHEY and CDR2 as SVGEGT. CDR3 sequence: CASSYPGNSNQPQHF. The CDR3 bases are TGTGCCAGCAGTTACCCCGGGAATAGCAATCAGCCCCAGCATTTT.

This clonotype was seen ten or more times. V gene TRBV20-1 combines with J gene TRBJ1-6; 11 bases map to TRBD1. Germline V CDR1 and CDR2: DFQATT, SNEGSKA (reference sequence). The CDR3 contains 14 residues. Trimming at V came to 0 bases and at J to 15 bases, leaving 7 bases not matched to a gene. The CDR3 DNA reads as TGCAGTGCTAGAGATCCGGGACAGGGGGGTATCCTCCACTTT. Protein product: CSARDPGQGGILHF.

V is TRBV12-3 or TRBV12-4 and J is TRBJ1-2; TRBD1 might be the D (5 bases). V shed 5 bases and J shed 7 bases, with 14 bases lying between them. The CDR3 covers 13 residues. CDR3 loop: CASSLQGESGYTF. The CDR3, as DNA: TGTGCCAGCAGTCTTCAGGGAGAGAGTGGCTACACCTTC.

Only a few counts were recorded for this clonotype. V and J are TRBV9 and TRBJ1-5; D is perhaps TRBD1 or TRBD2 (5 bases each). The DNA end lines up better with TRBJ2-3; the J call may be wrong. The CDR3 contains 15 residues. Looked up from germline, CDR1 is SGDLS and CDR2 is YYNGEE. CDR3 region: CASSGTGTSGDTQYF. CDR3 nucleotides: TGTGCCAGCAGCGGGACCGGGACGTCGGGCGATACGCAGTATTTT.

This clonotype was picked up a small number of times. CDR3 sequence reads: CASSRRGDGELFF. CDR3 DNA sequence: TGCGCCAGCAGTCGGCGGGGAGACGGGGAGCTGTTTTTT. The V gene is TRBV10-2, the J gene TRBJ2-2; TRBD2 is a possible D gene (6 bases). The CDR3 totals 13 residues. From germline, CDR1 is WSHSY and CDR2 SAAADI. Trimming pared 5 bases from V and 7 bases from J, leaving 11 bases between.

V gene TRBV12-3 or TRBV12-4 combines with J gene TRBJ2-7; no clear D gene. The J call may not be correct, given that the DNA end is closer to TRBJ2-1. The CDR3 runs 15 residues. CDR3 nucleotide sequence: TGTGCCAGCAGTTTAGCCCCCCTGGGTCTAGATGAGCAGTTCTTC. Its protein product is CASSLAPLGLDEQFF.

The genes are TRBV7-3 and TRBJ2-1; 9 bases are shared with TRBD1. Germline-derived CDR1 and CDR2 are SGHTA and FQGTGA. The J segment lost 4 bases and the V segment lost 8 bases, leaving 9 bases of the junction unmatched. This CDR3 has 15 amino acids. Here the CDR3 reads CASGRTGATYNEQFF. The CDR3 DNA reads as TGTGCCAGCGGACGGACAGGGGCGACATACAATGAGCAGTTCTTC. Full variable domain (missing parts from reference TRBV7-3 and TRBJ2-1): GAGVSQTPSNKVTEKGKYVELRCDPISGHTALYWYRQSLGQGPEFLIYFQGTGAADDSGLPNDRFFAVRPEGSVSTLKIQRTERGDSAVYLCASGRTGATYNEQFFGPGTRLTVL.